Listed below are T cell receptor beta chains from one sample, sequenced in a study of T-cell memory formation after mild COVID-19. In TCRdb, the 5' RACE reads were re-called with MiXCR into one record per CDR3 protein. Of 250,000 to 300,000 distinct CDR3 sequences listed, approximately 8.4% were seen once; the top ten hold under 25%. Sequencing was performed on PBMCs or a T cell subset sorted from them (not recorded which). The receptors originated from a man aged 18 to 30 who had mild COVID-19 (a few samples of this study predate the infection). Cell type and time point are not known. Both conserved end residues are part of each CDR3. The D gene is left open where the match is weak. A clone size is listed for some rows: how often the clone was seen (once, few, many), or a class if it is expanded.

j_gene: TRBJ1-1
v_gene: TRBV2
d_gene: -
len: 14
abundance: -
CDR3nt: TGTGCCAGCTCCGGCCGATTCGGGAACACTGAAGCTTTCTTT
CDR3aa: CASSGRFGNTEAFF

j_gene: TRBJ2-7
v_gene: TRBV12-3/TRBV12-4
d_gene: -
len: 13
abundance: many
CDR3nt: TGTGCCAGCACCCTCGGGGGTCGTTCCGAGCAGTACTTC
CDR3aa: CASTLGGRSEQYF

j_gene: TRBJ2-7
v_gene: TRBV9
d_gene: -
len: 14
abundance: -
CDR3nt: TGTGCCAGCAGCGTACAGGGGGGGCTAGACGAGCAGTACTTC
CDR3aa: CASSVQGGLDEQYF

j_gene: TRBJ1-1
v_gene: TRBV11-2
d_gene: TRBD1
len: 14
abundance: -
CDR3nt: TGTGCCAGCAGCGCAGGGGGTGTGTACACTGAAGCTTTCTTT
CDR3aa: CASSAGGVYTEAFF

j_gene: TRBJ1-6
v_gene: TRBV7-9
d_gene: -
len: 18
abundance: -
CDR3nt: TGTGCCAGCAGCTTAGGGGCAGGAGAAAGCTCCTATAATTCACCCCTCCACTTT
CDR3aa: CASSLGAGESSYNSPLHF

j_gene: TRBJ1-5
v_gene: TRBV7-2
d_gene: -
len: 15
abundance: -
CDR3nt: TGTGCCAGCAGCTTAACCGGGCCGCCCAATCAGCCCCAGCATTTT
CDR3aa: CASSLTGPPNQPQHF

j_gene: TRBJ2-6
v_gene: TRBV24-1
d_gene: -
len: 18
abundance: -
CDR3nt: TGTGCCACCAGTGATTCGGCACTCGCCTCCTCTGGGGCCAACGTCCTGACTTTC
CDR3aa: CATSDSALASSGANVLTF

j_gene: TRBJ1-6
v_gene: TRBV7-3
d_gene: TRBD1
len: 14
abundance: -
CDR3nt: TGTGCCAGCAGACGGGACAGTAACACGTCACCCCTCCACTTT
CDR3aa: CASRRDSNTSPLHF

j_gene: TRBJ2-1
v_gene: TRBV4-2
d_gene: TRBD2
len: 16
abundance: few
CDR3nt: TGTGCCAGCAGCCCGGTGCTAGCGGGGGACTACAATGAGCAGTTCTTC
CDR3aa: CASSPVLAGDYNEQFF

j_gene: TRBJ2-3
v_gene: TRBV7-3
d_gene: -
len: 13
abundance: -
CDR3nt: TGTGCCAGCAGCCCGTTGATCACAGATACGCAGTATTTT
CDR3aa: CASSPLITDTQYF

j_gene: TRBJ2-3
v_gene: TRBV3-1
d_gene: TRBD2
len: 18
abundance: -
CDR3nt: TGTGCCAGCAGCCTTAGGTCGATCCTAGCGGGGATCACAGATACGCAGTATTTT
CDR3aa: CASSLRSILAGITDTQYF

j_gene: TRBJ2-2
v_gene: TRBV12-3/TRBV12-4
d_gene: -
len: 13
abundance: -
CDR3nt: TGTGCCAGCAGTTGGCGAGCGGCCGGGGAGCTGTTTTTT
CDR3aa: CASSWRAAGELFF

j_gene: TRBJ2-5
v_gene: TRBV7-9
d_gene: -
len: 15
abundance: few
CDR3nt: TGTGCCAGCAGCTTAGTTTACGACCTCGGGGAGACCCAGTACTTC
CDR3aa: CASSLVYDLGETQYF

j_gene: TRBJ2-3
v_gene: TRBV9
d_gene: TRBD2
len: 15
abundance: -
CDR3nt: TGTGCCAGCAGCGGTAGCGGGGGAAGCACAGATACGCAGTATTTT
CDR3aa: CASSGSGGSTDTQYF

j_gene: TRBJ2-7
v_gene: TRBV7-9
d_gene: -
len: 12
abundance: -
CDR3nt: TGTGCCAGCAGCCTAGACTACAGGAAGCAGTACTTC
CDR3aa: CASSLDYRKQYF

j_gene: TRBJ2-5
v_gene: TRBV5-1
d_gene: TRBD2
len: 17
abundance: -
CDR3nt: TGCGCCAGCAGCTTTGGGAGGACTAGCGGGGATCAAGAGACCCAGTACTTC
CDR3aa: CASSFGRTSGDQETQYF

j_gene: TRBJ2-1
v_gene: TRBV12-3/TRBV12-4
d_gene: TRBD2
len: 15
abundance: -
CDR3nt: TGTGCCAGCAGTTTCTCGGCTAGCGGGGGTGATGAGCAGTTCTTC
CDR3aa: CASSFSASGGDEQFF

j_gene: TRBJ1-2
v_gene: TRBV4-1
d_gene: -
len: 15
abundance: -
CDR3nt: TGCGCCAGCAGCCTCGGACAAGTTTTAAACTATGGCTACACCTTC
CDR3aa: CASSLGQVLNYGYTF

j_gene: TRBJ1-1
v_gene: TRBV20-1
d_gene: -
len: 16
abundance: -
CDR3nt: TGCAGTGCTAGAGACCTCGTGAGGAGTCCCGGCACTGAAGCTTTCTTT
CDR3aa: CSARDLVRSPGTEAFF

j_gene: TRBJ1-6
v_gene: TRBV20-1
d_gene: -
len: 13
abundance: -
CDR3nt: TGCAGTGCTAGAGCGCCAGGGAATTCACCCCTCCACTTT
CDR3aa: CSARAPGNSPLHF

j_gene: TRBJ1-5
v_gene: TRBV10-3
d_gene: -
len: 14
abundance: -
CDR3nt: TGTGCCATCAGTGTAAGCGGGGGCAATCAGCCCCAGCATTTT
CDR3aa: CAISVSGGNQPQHF

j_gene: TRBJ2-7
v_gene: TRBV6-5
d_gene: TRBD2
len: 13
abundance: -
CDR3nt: TGTGCCAGCAAACTAGCGGGCCCCTACGAGCAGTACTTC
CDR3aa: CASKLAGPYEQYF

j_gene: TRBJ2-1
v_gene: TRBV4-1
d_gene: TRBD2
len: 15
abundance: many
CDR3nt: TGCGCCAGCAGCCTACAACTAGGGAGGGGTGATGAGCAGTTCTTC
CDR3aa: CASSLQLGRGDEQFF

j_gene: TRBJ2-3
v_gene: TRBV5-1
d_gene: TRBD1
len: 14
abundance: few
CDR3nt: TGCGCCAGCCGACGACAGGGAAGCACAGATACGCAGTATTTT
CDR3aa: CASRRQGSTDTQYF

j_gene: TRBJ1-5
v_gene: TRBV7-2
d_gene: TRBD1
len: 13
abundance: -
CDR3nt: TGTGCCAGCAGCGACAGGGGGGAACAGCCCCAGCATTTT
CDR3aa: CASSDRGEQPQHF

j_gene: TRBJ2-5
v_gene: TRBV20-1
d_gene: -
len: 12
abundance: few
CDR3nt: TGCAGTGCTTCCGACAGTTGGGAGACCCAGTACTTC
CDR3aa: CSASDSWETQYF

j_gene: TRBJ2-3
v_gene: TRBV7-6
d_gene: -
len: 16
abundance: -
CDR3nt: TGTGCCAGCAGCTTAGGTGGCAGGGTCGGCACAGATACGCAGTATTTT
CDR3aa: CASSLGGRVGTDTQYF

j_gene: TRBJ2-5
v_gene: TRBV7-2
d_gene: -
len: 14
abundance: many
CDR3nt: TGTGCCAGCAGCTTAGGACTCTCCCGAGAGACCCAGTACTTC
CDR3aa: CASSLGLSRETQYF

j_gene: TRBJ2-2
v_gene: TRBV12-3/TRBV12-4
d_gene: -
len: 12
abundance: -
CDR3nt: TGTGCCAGCAGTTCCTCCCCCGGGGAGCTGTTTTTT
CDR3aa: CASSSSPGELFF

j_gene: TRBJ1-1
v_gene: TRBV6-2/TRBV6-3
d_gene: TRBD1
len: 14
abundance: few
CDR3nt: TGTGCCAGCAGCGGACAGGGGGCCTGGACTGAAGCTTTCTTT
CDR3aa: CASSGQGAWTEAFF

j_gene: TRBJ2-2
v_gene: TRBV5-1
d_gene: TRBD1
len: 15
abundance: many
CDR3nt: TGCGCCAGCAGCTTCGGTCAGGGGGCGGCCGGGGAGCTGTTTTTT
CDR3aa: CASSFGQGAAGELFF

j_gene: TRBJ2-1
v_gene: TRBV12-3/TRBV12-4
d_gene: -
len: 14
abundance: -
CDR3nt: TGTGCCAGCAACCGGGGGCCCTCCTACAATGAGCAGTTCTTC
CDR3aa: CASNRGPSYNEQFF

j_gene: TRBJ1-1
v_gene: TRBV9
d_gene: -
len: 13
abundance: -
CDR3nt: TGTGCCAGCAGCGTAGCTCACAGTACTGAAGCTTTCTTT
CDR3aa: CASSVAHSTEAFF

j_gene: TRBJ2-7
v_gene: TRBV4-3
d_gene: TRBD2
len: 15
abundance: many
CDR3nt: TGCGCCAGCAGCTACCGCGGGGGTCCTACCTACGAGCAGTACTTC
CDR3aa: CASSYRGGPTYEQYF

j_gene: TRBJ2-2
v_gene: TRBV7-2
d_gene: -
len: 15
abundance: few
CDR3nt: TGTGCCAGCAGGGGCTATAACGCGGGGCCGGGGGAGCTGTTTTTT
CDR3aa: CASRGYNAGPGELFF